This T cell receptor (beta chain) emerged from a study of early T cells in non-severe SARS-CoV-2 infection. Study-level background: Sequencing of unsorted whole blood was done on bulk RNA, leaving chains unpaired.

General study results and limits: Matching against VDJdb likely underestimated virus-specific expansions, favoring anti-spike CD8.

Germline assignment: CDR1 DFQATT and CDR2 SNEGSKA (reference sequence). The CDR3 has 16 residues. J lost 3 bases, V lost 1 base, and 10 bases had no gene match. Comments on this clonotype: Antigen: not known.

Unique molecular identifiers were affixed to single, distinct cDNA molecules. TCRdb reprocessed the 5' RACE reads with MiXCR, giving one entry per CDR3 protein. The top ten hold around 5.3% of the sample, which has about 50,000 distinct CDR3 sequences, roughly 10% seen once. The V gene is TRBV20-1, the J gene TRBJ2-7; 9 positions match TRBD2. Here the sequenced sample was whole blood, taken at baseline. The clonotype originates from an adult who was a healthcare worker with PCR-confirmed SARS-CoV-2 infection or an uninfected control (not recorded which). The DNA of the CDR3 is TGCAGTGCTAGAGTCTCTCTAGCGGGAACCTACTACGAGCAGTACTTC. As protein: CSARVSLAGTYYEQYF.